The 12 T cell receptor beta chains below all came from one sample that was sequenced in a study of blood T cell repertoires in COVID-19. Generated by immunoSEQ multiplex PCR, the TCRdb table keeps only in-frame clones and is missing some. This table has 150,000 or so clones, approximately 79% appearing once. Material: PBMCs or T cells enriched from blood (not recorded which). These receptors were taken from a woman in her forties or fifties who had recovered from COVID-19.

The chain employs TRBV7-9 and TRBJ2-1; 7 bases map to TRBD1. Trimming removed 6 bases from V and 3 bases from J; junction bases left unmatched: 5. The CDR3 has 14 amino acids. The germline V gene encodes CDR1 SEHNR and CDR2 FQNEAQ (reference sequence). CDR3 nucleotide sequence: TGTGCCAGCAGAAACCGGGACAGCTACAATGAGCAGTTCTTC. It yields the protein CASRNRDSYNEQFF.

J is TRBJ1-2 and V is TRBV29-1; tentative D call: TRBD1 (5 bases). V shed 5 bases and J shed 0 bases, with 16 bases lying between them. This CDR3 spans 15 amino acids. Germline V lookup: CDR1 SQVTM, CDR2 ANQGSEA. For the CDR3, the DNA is TGCAGCGTTCAAGGGGAGGGAAGGCCTAACTATGGCTACACCTTC. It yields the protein CSVQGEGRPNYGYTF.

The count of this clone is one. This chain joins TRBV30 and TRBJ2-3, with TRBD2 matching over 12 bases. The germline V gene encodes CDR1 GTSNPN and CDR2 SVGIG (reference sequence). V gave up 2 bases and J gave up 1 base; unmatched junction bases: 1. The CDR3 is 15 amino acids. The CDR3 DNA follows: TGTGCCTGGAGTCGGACTAGCGGGGGCACAGATACGCAGTATTTT. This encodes CAWSRTSGGTDTQYF.

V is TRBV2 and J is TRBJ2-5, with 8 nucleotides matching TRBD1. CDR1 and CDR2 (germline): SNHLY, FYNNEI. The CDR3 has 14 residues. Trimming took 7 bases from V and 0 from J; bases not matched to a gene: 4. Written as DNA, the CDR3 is TGTGCCAGCACTAGACAGGGGTACCAAGAGACCCAGTACTTC. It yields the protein CASTRQGYQETQYF.

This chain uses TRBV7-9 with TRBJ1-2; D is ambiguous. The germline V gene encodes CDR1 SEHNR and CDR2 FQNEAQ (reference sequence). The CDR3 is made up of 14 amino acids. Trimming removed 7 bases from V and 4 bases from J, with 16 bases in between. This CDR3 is CASTNTKSGYGYTF. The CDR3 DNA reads TGTGCCAGCACCAACACTAAATCGGGCTATGGCTACACCTTC.

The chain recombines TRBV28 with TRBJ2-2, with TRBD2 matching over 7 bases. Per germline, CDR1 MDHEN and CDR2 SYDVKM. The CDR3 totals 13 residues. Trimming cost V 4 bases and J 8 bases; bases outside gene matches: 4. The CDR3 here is CASSSGGTGELFF. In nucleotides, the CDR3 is TGTGCCAGCAGTTCCGGGGGGACTGGGGAGCTGTTTTTT.

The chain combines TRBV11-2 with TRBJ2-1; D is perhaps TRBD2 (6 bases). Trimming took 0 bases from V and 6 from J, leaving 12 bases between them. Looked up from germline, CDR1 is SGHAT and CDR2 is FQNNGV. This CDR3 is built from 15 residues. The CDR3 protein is CASSLDLADLNEQFF. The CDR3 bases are TGTGCCAGCAGCTTAGATTTAGCGGACCTCAATGAGCAGTTCTTC.

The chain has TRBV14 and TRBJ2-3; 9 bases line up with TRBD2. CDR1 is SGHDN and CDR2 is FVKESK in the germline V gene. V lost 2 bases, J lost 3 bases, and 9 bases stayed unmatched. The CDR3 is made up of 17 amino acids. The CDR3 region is CASSQWLSAGGTDTQYF. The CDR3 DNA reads TGTGCCAGCAGCCAATGGCTTTCTGCGGGAGGGACAGATACGCAGTATTTT.

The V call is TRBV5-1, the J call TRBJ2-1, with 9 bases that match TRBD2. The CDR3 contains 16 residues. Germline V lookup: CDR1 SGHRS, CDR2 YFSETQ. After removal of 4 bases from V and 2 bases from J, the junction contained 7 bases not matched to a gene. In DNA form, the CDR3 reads TGCGCCAGCAGCCGTCTTAGCGGGAGTACCTACAATGAGCAGTTCTTC. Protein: CASSRLSGSTYNEQFF.

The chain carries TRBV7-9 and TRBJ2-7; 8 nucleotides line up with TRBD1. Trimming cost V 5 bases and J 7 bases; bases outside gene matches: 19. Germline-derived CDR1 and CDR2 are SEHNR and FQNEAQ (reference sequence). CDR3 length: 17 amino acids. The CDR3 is CASSPYGFETGVGEQYF. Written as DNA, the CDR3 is TGTGCCAGCAGCCCTTACGGGTTTGAGACAGGGGTCGGGGAGCAGTACTTC. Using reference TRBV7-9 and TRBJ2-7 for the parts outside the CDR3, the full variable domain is DTGVSQNPRHKITKRGQNVTFRCDPISEHNRLYWYRQTLGQGPEFLTYFQNEAQLEKSRLLSDRFSAERPKGSFSTLEIQRTEQGDSAMYLCASSPYGFETGVGEQYFGPGTRLTVT.

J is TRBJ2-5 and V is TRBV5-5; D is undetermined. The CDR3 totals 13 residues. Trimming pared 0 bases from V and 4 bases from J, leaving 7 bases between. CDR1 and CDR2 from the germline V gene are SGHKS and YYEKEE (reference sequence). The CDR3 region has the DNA TGTGCCAGCAGCTTGGGCAACAGAGAGACCCAGTACTTC. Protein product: CASSLGNRETQYF.

This CDR3 reads CASSLVGSSYNEQFF. CDR3 nucleotides: TGCGCCAGCAGCTTGGTCGGGAGCTCCTACAATGAGCAGTTCTTC. The chain couples TRBV5-1 to TRBJ2-1; weak D call: TRBD2 (6 bases). Per the germline V gene, CDR1 is SGHRS and CDR2 is YFSETQ. V was trimmed by 0 bases and J by 0 bases, leaving 7 bases between them. This CDR3 has 15 amino acids. The entire variable domain, with the rest obtained from reference TRBV5-1 and TRBJ2-1, is as follows: KAGVTQTPRYLIKTRGQQVTLSCSPISGHRSVSWYQQTPGQGLQFLFEYFSETQRNKGNFPGRFSGRQFSNSRSEMNVSTLELGDSALYLCASSLVGSSYNEQFFGPGTRLTVL.